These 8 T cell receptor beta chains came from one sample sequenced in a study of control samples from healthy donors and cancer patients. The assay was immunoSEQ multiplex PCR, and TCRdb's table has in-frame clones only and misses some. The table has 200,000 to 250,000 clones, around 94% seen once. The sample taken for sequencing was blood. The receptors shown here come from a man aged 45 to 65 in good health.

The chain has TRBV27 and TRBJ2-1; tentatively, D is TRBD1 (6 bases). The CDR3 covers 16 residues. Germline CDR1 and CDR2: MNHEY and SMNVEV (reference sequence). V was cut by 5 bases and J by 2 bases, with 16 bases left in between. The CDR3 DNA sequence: TGTGCCAGCAGTCCCAGCATGGGGGCTACCTACAATGAGCAGTTCTTC. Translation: CASSPSMGATYNEQFF.

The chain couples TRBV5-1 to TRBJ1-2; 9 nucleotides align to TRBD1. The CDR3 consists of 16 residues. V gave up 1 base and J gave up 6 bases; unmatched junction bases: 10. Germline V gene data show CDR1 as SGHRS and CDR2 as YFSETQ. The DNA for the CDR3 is TGCGCCAGCAGCTTGTACGGCGGACAGGGGTTGGATGGCTACACCTTC. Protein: CASSLYGGQGLDGYTF.

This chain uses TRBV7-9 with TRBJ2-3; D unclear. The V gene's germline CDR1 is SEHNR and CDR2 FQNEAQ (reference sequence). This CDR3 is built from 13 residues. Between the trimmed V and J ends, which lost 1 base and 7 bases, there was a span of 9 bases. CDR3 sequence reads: CASSLVQANTQYF. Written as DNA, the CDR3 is TGTGCCAGCAGCTTAGTGCAGGCCAATACGCAGTATTTT.

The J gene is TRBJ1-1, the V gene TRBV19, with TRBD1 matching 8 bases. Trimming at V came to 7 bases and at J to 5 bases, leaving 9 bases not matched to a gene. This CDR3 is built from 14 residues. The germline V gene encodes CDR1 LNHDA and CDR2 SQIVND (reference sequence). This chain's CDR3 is CASKIQGGWTEAFF. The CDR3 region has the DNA TGTGCCAGTAAAATACAGGGGGGTTGGACTGAAGCTTTCTTT.

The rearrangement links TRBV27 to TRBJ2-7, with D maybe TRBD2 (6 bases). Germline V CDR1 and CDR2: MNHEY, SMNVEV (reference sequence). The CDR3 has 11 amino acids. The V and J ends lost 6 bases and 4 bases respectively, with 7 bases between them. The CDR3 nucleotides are TGTGCCAGCAGAGGAGGGTACGAGCAGTACGTC. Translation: CASRGGYEQYV.

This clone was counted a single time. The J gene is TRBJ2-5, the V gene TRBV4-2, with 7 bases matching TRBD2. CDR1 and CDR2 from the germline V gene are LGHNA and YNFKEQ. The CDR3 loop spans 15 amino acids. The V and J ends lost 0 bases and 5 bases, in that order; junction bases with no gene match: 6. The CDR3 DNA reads TGTGCCAGCAGCCAAGATGGACTAGTTGCTGAGACCCAGTACTTC. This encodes CASSQDGLVAETQYF.

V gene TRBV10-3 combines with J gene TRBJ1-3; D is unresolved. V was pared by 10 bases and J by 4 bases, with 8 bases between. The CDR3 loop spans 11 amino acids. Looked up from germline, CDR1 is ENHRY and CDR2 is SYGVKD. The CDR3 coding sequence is TGTGCCACCAGGACCGGAAACACCATATATTTT. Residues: CATRTGNTIYF.

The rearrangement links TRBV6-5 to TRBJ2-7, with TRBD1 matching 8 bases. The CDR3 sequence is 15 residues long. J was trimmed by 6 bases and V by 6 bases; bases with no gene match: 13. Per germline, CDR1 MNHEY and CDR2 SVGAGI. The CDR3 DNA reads TGTGCCAGCAGCGACGCCGCGCAGGGGGCGCGCGAGCAGTACTTC. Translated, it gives CASSDAAQGAREQYF.